These 10 T cell receptor beta chains were all obtained from the same sample, sequenced in a study of cytomegalovirus exposure and HLA in healthy donors. In the PCR, 60 Vbeta and 13 Jbeta primers were used. Produced via immunoSEQ multiplex PCR; TCRdb's table is partial and in-frame only. The sample includes about 160,000 clones, roughly 80% of them seen just once. The sequenced material came from PBMCs. These receptors were collected from a female donor in good health and CMV-seronegative.

In its sample, this clone was seen a few times. The chain employs TRBV6-5 and TRBJ1-4; 10 bases align to TRBD1. V dropped 6 bases and J dropped 11; count of bases not matched to a gene: 12. CDR1 and CDR2 from the germline V gene are MNHEY and SVGAGI. The CDR3 sequence is 15 residues long. Here the CDR3 reads CASRTEGQGIRKLFF. In DNA, the CDR3 is TGTGCCAGCAGAACCGAGGGACAGGGGATTCGGAAACTGTTTTTT.

The chain has TRBV6-5 and TRBJ2-6; D possibly corresponds to TRBD2 (6 bases). The CDR3 sequence is 15 residues long. Per the germline V gene, CDR1 is MNHEY and CDR2 is SVGAGI. Deletions cut 6 bases from V and 0 bases from J, with 9 bases between. The CDR3 is CASRAGSSGANVLTF. In DNA, the CDR3 is TGTGCCAGCAGGGCGGGGAGCTCTGGGGCCAACGTCCTGACTTTC.

The chain recombines TRBV9 with TRBJ1-1; 9 nucleotides line up with TRBD1. V lost 0 bases, J lost 4 bases, and 1 base stayed unmatched. The V gene's germline CDR1 is SGDLS and CDR2 YYNGEE. CDR3 length: 14 residues. The CDR3 nucleotides read TGTGCCAGCAGCGTAGGACAGGGGGTCACTGAAGCTTTCTTT. Its protein product is CASSVGQGVTEAFF.

The chain has TRBV4-2 and TRBJ1-2; D possibly corresponds to TRBD1 (6 bases). V was trimmed by 1 base and J by 3 bases, leaving 15 bases between them. Germline CDR1 reads LGHNA; CDR2 reads YNFKEQ. The CDR3 is 16 amino acids. CDR3 nucleotides: TGTGCCAGCAGCCAAGTAGGTTCAGGGGTGGACTATGGCTACACCTTC. Translating it yields CASSQVGSGVDYGYTF.

The V gene is TRBV9, the J gene TRBJ2-7, with TRBD1 matching 10 bases. The junction had 6 bases not matched to a gene; V was cut back by 3 bases and J by 3 bases. The CDR3 is 15 amino acids. The germline V gene has CDR1 SGDLS and CDR2 YYNGEE. CDR3 sequence: CASSAGTGAFYEQYF. The CDR3, as DNA: TGTGCCAGCAGCGCCGGGACAGGGGCTTTCTACGAGCAGTACTTC.

The chain has TRBV10-3 and TRBJ1-2, with D maybe TRBD1 (5 bases). There are 16 residues in the CDR3. Trimming took off 0 bases at V and 3 bases at J, with 14 bases between the two ends. The germline CDR1 and CDR2 sequences are ENHRY and SYGVKD. The DNA for the CDR3 is TGTGCCATCAGTGAGTCGAGTGGGGGGGTCTACTATGGCTACACCTTC. Amino acids: CAISESSGGVYYGYTF.

The rearrangement joins TRBV7-7 to TRBJ2-1, with TRBD2 matching 15 bases. Trimming took 5 bases from V and 6 from J; bases not matched to a gene: 2. Germline-derived CDR1 and CDR2 are SSHAT and FNYEAQ (reference sequence). The length of the CDR3 is 15 residues. CDR3 bases: TGTGCCAGCAGCCAGGGACTAGCGGGGGGCAATGAGCAGTTCTTC. This codes for CASSQGLAGGNEQFF. Drawing the rest from reference TRBV7-7 and TRBJ2-1, the complete variable domain is GAGVSQSPRYKVTKRGQDVTLRCDPISSHATLYWYQQALGQGPEFLTYFNYEAQPDKSGLPSDRFSAERPEGSISTLTIQRTEQRDSAMYRCASSQGLAGGNEQFFGPGTRLTVL.

This clone was observed a handful of times. The rearrangement uses TRBV30 and TRBJ2-7, with D possibly matching TRBD1 (5 bases). There are 12 residues in the CDR3. V was cut by 4 bases and J by 12 bases, with 19 bases left in between. Germline loops: CDR1 GTSNPN, CDR2 SVGIG (reference sequence). In DNA, the CDR3 is TGTGCCTGGACCATTGATGACAGACCTTTGTACTTC. Its protein is CAWTIDDRPLYF.

This chain's CDR3 is CASSFRDNTEAFF. The CDR3 DNA reads as TGCGCCAGCAGCTTCAGGGATAACACTGAAGCTTTCTTT. The rearrangement joins TRBV5-1 to TRBJ1-1, with D possibly TRBD1 on 5 matching bases. Germline values: CDR1 SGHRS, CDR2 YFSETQ. V dropped 2 bases and J dropped 2 bases, with 7 bases sitting between them. This CDR3 has 13 residues.

This chain links TRBV29-1 with TRBJ1-2; D remains unclear. The germline CDR1 and CDR2 sequences are SQVTM and ANQGSEA. Between the trimmed V and J ends, which lost 5 bases and 8 bases, there was a span of 12 bases. The CDR3 loop spans 11 amino acids. CDR3 nucleotides: TGCAGCGTTCGGGGTGACGGGGGCTACACCTTC. Encoded protein: CSVRGDGGYTF.